The 10 T cell receptor beta chains below all came from one sample that was sequenced in a study of T cells in Graves' hyperthyroidism and ophthalmopathy. Using RNA transcripts as the source, TCR beta CDR3 regions were amplified. HTBI primers were used for first-round RT-PCR of the TCR CDR3. MiXCR was run by TCRdb on the multiplex PCR reads, yielding one entry per CDR3 protein. The sample contains approximately 690,000 distinct CDR3 sequences, roughly 20% of which appear only once. The sample comprised blood. The source of these receptors is a man younger than 45 with Graves' ophthalmopathy.

This sequence joins TRBV6-5 and TRBJ2-1, with 9 bases matching TRBD1. With V trimmed by 2 bases and J by 9 bases, 5 bases remained unmatched. The CDR3 consists of 14 residues. Germline CDR1 reads MNHEY; CDR2 reads SVGAGI. In DNA form, the CDR3 reads TGTGCCAGCAGTTACCCGGGACAGGGCTCTGAGCAGTTCTTC. This codes for CASSYPGQGSEQFF.

The chain employs TRBV20-1 and TRBJ1-4, with 7 bases fitting TRBD1. V was clipped by 5 bases and J by 7 bases; unmatched bases: 10. The CDR3 is made up of 14 amino acids. Germline V gene sequence: CDR1 DFQATT, CDR2 SNEGSKA (reference sequence). CDR3 amino acids: CSAERTGRGEKLFF. The CDR3 bases are TGCAGTGCTGAAAGGACAGGACGGGGTGAAAAACTGTTTTTT.

The chain uses TRBV12-3 or TRBV12-4 and TRBJ1-4; the D gene is possibly TRBD1 (5 bases). V was clipped by 6 bases and J by 8 bases, with 16 bases between them. The CDR3 is 14 amino acids. The chain's CDR3 is CASSVDGGDEKLFF. DNA for the CDR3: TGTGCCAGCAGCGTAGACGGGGGGGACGAAAAACTGTTTTTT.

This clonotype was seen a handful of times. The rearrangement joins TRBV5-1 to TRBJ2-1, with D tentatively TRBD2 (5 bases). Germline loops: CDR1 SGHRS, CDR2 YFSETQ. CDR3 length equals 12 residues. Trimming removed 4 bases at V and 9 bases at J, with 11 bases between. CDR3 sequence reads: CASSAAEAEQFF. CDR3 coding DNA: TGCGCCAGCAGCGCTGCGGAGGCTGAGCAGTTCTTC.

With respect to this clonotype: Without the conserved terminal phenylalanine or tryptophan, this CDR3 likely stems from a read error. The chain has TRBV20-1 and TRBJ2-3; TRBD1 might be the D (7 bases). The CDR3 has 15 residues. The V end lost 2 bases, the J end lost 2 bases, and 14 bases lay between the germline ends. In germline, CDR1 is DFQATT, CDR2 SNEGSKA (reference sequence). This CDR3 is CSARPEGQYTDTQYL. The CDR3, as DNA: TGCAGTGCTAGACCGGAGGGACAGTACACAGATACGCAGTATCTT.

The chain couples TRBV28 to TRBJ2-3, with 14 positions matching TRBD2. The CDR3 length is 16 residues. V was clipped by 6 bases and J by 4 bases; unmatched bases: 6. Per germline, CDR1 MDHEN and CDR2 SYDVKM. This CDR3 reads CASRGGTSGSADTQYF. CDR3 nucleotides: TGTGCCAGCAGGGGGGGGACTAGCGGGAGTGCAGATACGCAGTATTTT.

This clonotype showed up just a few times. The chain couples TRBV27 to TRBJ1-2; D is ambiguous. The germline CDR1 and CDR2 sequences are MNHEY and SMNVEV (reference sequence). This CDR3 region has 15 residues. The V end lost 7 bases, the J end lost 3 bases, and 18 bases lay between the germline ends. Here the CDR3 DNA reads TGTGCCAGCACCAATAACCCACCAGACCACTATGGCTACACCTTC. Translated, it gives CASTNNPPDHYGYTF.

For the CDR3, the DNA is TGTGCCAGCACCGCCTACAATGAGCAGTTCTTC. Protein product: CASTAYNEQFF. This rearrangement joins TRBV12-3 or TRBV12-4 to TRBJ2-1; D remains unclear. The CDR3 is 11 residues long. The V end was cut by 7 bases, the J end by 2 bases, with 3 bases between.

In its sample, this clonotype was seen a few times. For the CDR3, the DNA is TGTGCCAGCAGCTTAACACAGAGCACCGGGGAGCTGTTTTTT. Its translation: CASSLTQSTGELFF. The genes are TRBV7-3 and TRBJ2-2; D unclear. V lost 0 bases and J 4 bases, leaving 6 bases between the germline ends. Germline V gene lookup returns CDR1 SGHTA and CDR2 FQGTGA. The CDR3 consists of 14 residues.

This sequence joins TRBV20-1 and TRBJ2-1, with 9 bases identical to TRBD2. The junction had 9 bases not matched to a gene; V was cut back by 5 bases and J by 4 bases. Germline lookup yields CDR1 DFQATT and CDR2 SNEGSKA (reference sequence). The CDR3 consists of 15 residues. This CDR3 is CSAVKREEEYNEQFF. The CDR3, as DNA: TGCAGTGCTGTTAAGCGGGAGGAGGAATACAATGAGCAGTTCTTC.